The 32 T cell receptor beta chains presented below share a single source sample, sequenced in a study of shared clonotypes between healthy human individuals. Assay: immunoSEQ multiplex PCR; the TCRdb copy retains only in-frame clones and omits some. This sample carries a few hundred thousand clones, almost 97% of them seen once, and the ten largest clones take 0.045% to 0.06%. Sequencing input: naive CD4+ T cells sorted from blood. The subset denotes: CD45RA+ positively selected. These receptors all stem from a woman aged 25 to 39 in good health.

The CDR3 region is CASSIRGSSQETQYF. The DNA for the CDR3 is TGTGCCAGCAGTATTAGAGGGTCGTCCCAAGAGACCCAGTACTTC. The chain employs TRBV25-1 and TRBJ2-5; the D gene is possibly TRBD2 (5 bases). CDR1 is MGHDK and CDR2 is SYGVNS in the germline V gene. V lost 5 bases, J lost 1 base, and 14 bases lay in between. CDR3 length: 15 residues. Based on the CDR3 plus reference TRBV25-1 and TRBJ2-5, the full variable domain is EADIYQTPRYLVIGTGKKITLECSQTMGHDKMYWYQQDPGMELHLIHYSYGVNSTEKGDLSSESTVSRIRTEHFPLTLESARPSHTSQYLCASSIRGSSQETQYFGPGTRLLVL.

J is TRBJ1-1 and V is TRBV5-1; TRBD1 is a possible D gene (6 bases). The germline V gene encodes CDR1 SGHRS and CDR2 YFSETQ. CDR3 length: 14 residues. V was pared by 4 bases and J by 0 bases, with 10 bases between. The CDR3 sequence is CASSTDRMNTEAFF. CDR3 coding DNA: TGCGCCAGCAGCACGGACAGAATGAACACTGAAGCTTTCTTT.

The chain is built from TRBV6-4 and TRBJ2-5; 8 bases align to TRBD1. CDR3 length equals 12 residues. Trimming cost V 9 bases and J 11 bases; bases outside gene matches: 11. Per the germline V gene, CDR1 is MRHNA and CDR2 is SNTAGT. CDR3 sequence reads: CASRDRPLQQYF. The CDR3 DNA sequence: TGTGCCAGTCGGGACAGGCCTCTGCAGCAGTACTTC.

This chain uses TRBV2 with TRBJ1-2; TRBD1 matches 10 bases. V shed 11 bases, J shed 5 bases, and the junction held 8 bases outside the gene matches. This CDR3 has 13 residues. Germline CDR1 and CDR2: SNHLY and FYNNEI. Here the CDR3 DNA reads TGTGCCGACGGGACAGGGGTCGGATATGGCTACACCTTC. Its protein product is CADGTGVGYGYTF.

The chain joins TRBV7-2 to TRBJ2-1, with D possibly matching TRBD2 (6 bases). V was clipped by 1 base and J by 6 bases, with 16 bases between them. This CDR3 region has 16 residues. CDR1 is SGHTA and CDR2 is FQGNSA in the germline V gene. The DNA of the CDR3 is TGTGCCAGCAGCTTAGTGCGGGGCAATCCGGGCAATGAGCAGTTCTTC. Its translation is CASSLVRGNPGNEQFF.

J is TRBJ1-2 and V is TRBV7-9, with a possible D match to TRBD1 (6 bases). This CDR3 spans 13 amino acids. Trimming took off 4 bases at V and 6 bases at J, with 12 bases between the two ends. Per the germline V gene, CDR1 is SEHNR and CDR2 is FQNEAQ (reference sequence). CDR3 coding DNA: TGTGCCAGCAGCTCAAGCGAGGGGGATGGCTACACCTTC. Its translation is CASSSSEGDGYTF. The complete variable domain, with remaining parts taken from reference TRBV7-9 and TRBJ1-2, reads DTGVSQNPRHKITKRGQNVTFRCDPISEHNRLYWYRQTLGQGPEFLTYFQNEAQLEKSRLLSDRFSAERPKGSFSTLEIQRTEQGDSAMYLCASSSSEGDGYTFGSGTRLTVV.

V usage is TRBV7-9 and J usage is TRBJ2-1; TRBD2 matches 7 bases. The CDR3 has 19 residues. The V gene's germline CDR1 is SEHNR and CDR2 FQNEAQ (reference sequence). Trimming took 2 bases from V and 6 from J; bases not matched to a gene: 19. Here the CDR3 reads CASSLLWFGVAGQFNEQFF. As DNA, the CDR3 is TGTGCCAGCAGCTTATTGTGGTTTGGAGTAGCGGGCCAATTCAATGAGCAGTTCTTC.

The chain joins TRBV5-4 to TRBJ2-3; a weak D match, TRBD2 (7 bases). Between the trimmed V and J ends, which lost 6 bases and 5 bases, there was a span of 22 bases. The CDR3 has 16 residues. CDR1 and CDR2 (germline): SGHNT, YYREEE (reference sequence). CDR3 nucleotides: TGTGCCAGCAACCAATTCCAGCGGAGGGGGGGAGATACGCAGTATTTT. Encoded protein: CASNQFQRRGGDTQYF.

The CDR3, as DNA: TGCGCCAGCAGCCAAGTAGGTGCTACTAGCGGGAGGTCGTACAATGAGCAGTTCTTC. It translates to CASSQVGATSGRSYNEQFF. The gene calls are TRBV4-1 and TRBJ2-1; 12 nucleotides align to TRBD2. The CDR3 loop spans 19 amino acids. The junction had 11 bases not matched to a gene; V was cut back by 1 base and J by 4 bases. Germline CDR1 reads MGHRA; CDR2 reads YSYEKL.

The J gene is TRBJ1-2, the V gene TRBV28; D uncertain. The CDR3 runs 12 residues. V was pared by 3 bases and J by 4 bases, with 6 bases between. Germline loops: CDR1 MDHEN, CDR2 SYDVKM. As DNA, the CDR3 is TGTGCCAGCAGTTTTTTAACCTATGGCTACACCTTC. It is translated as CASSFLTYGYTF.

The rearrangement links TRBV6-6 to TRBJ2-7, with D tentatively TRBD2 (5 bases). Trimming pared 5 bases from V and 0 bases from J, leaving 11 bases between. The CDR3 totals 14 residues. Germline loops: CDR1 MNHNY, CDR2 SVGAGI (reference sequence). CDR3 region: CASSRTTTSYEQYF. The CDR3 coding sequence is TGTGCCAGCAGTCGCACGACTACCTCCTACGAGCAGTACTTC.

The gene calls are TRBV5-1 and TRBJ2-5, with 12 bases matching TRBD2. This CDR3 is built from 19 residues. J gave up 1 base and V 0 bases, and 10 bases lay outside the gene matches. From germline, CDR1 is SGHRS and CDR2 YFSETQ. The CDR3 region has the DNA TGCGCCAGCAGCTTGGGTCTAGCGGGAGGGCGTAGAGGCCAAGAGACCCAGTACTTC. Translated: CASSLGLAGGRRGQETQYF.

J is TRBJ2-4 and V is TRBV19; no definite D call. The germline CDR1 and CDR2 sequences are LNHDA and SQIVND (reference sequence). V was shortened by 3 bases and J by 0 bases, with 15 bases between the two germline ends. This CDR3 comprises 17 residues. The CDR3 loop is CASSIRQRLIAKNIQYF. The CDR3 bases are TGTGCCAGTAGTATTCGGCAACGGCTAATAGCCAAAAACATTCAGTACTTC.

The V call is TRBV5-4, the J call TRBJ2-1; TRBD2 aligns across 14 bases. The V gene end was trimmed by 5 bases and the J gene end by 6 bases; junction bases not matched to a gene: 4. The V gene's germline CDR1 is SGHNT and CDR2 YYREEE (reference sequence). CDR3 length equals 15 residues. The CDR3 DNA sequence: TGTGCCAGCAGGGGACTAGCGGGAGTTAGCAATGAGCAGTTCTTC. Amino acids: CASRGLAGVSNEQFF.

The chain links TRBV7-8 to TRBJ1-5; D is undetermined. V was trimmed by 5 bases and J by 7 bases, leaving 9 bases between them. CDR1 is SGHVS, CDR2 FQNEAQ, per germline. This CDR3 is built from 12 residues. CDR3 DNA: TGTGCCAGCAGCCCGAGGGTCCAGCCCCAGCATTTT. It translates to CASSPRVQPQHF. Using reference TRBV7-8 and TRBJ1-5 for the parts outside the CDR3, the full variable domain is GAGVSQSPRYKVAKRGQDVALRCDPISGHVSLFWYQQALGQGPEFLTYFQNEAQLDKSGLPSDRFFAERPEGSVSTLKIQRTQQEDSAVYLCASSPRVQPQHFGDGTRLSIL.

The V call is TRBV7-2, the J call TRBJ2-1; 13 nucleotides match TRBD2. Germline V CDR1 and CDR2: SGHTA, FQGNSA. The CDR3 has 15 residues. The V gene end was trimmed by 5 bases and the J gene end by 8 bases; junction bases not matched to a gene: 6. The CDR3 nucleotides read TGTGCCAGCAGCCGAGGACTAGCGGGAGAGTATGAGCAGTTCTTC. Amino acids: CASSRGLAGEYEQFF.

V and J are TRBV28 and TRBJ1-3; D call uncertain. The CDR3 extends over 11 amino acids. With 3 bases removed from V and 9 bases from J, the gap between germline ends came to 6 bases. CDR1 and CDR2 from the germline V gene are MDHEN and SYDVKM. For the CDR3, the DNA is TGTGCCAGCAGTTTCCAGTTCACCATATATTTT. It is translated as CASSFQFTIYF.

V usage is TRBV28 and J usage is TRBJ1-1; D is perhaps TRBD1 (6 bases). Germline CDR1 is MDHEN and CDR2 is SYDVKM. The CDR3 runs 14 residues. V dropped 6 bases and J dropped 4 bases, with 15 bases sitting between them. The CDR3 sequence: CASSPGQYTTEAFF. For the CDR3, the DNA is TGTGCCAGCAGCCCCGGACAGTATACCACTGAAGCTTTCTTT.

In the case of this clone: The identical CDR3 is also encoded by other nucleotide sequences in the sample. This rearrangement joins TRBV5-1 to TRBJ2-7; 9 nucleotides agree with TRBD1. This CDR3 spans 15 amino acids. The J segment lost 4 bases and the V segment lost 0 bases, leaving 5 bases of the junction unmatched. From germline, CDR1 is SGHRS and CDR2 YFSETQ. Here the CDR3 reads CASSLAGTGSYEQYF. DNA for the CDR3: TGCGCCAGCAGCTTGGCCGGGACAGGGTCGTACGAGCAGTACTTC.

As concerns this clone: Other DNA variants within this sample encode the same CDR3. The rearrangement links TRBV7-8 to TRBJ2-5, with D hard to call. The CDR3 contains 14 residues. Germline V lookup: CDR1 SGHVS, CDR2 FQNEAQ. V gave up 1 base and J gave up 2 bases, with 8 bases separating them. For the CDR3, the DNA is TGTGCCAGCAGCTTAGTGTCAGGTCAAGAGACCCAGTACTTC. The encoded protein is CASSLVSGQETQYF.

The V call is TRBV2, the J call TRBJ2-5; D possibly corresponds to TRBD1 (6 bases). This CDR3 spans 13 amino acids. V lost 4 bases and J 3 bases, leaving 9 bases between the germline ends. Germline lookup yields CDR1 SNHLY and CDR2 FYNNEI. The CDR3, as DNA: TGTGCCAGCAGTGTAGGGGGAGAAGAGACCCAGTACTTC. Encoded protein: CASSVGGEETQYF.

The genes are TRBV5-1 and TRBJ2-4; no clear D. The CDR3 sequence is 14 residues long. Trimming took off 4 bases at V and 2 bases at J, with 10 bases between the two ends. CDR1 SGHRS and CDR2 YFSETQ come from the germline V gene. The CDR3 region is CASSEGQTKNIQYF. The DNA for the CDR3 is TGCGCCAGCAGCGAAGGGCAGACCAAAAACATTCAGTACTTC. Full variable domain (rest looked up from reference TRBV5-1 and TRBJ2-4): KAGVTQTPRYLIKTRGQQVTLSCSPISGHRSVSWYQQTPGQGLQFLFEYFSETQRNKGNFPGRFSGRQFSNSRSEMNVSTLELGDSALYLCASSEGQTKNIQYFGAGTRLSVL.

This chain uses TRBV11-1 with TRBJ2-1; possible D gene TRBD1, 5 bases. There are 16 residues in the CDR3. Germline V lookup: CDR1 SGHAT, CDR2 FQDESV (reference sequence). Between the trimmed V and J ends, which lost 0 bases and 9 bases, there was a span of 18 bases. CDR3 loop: CASSLALYTAQGEQFF. DNA for the CDR3: TGTGCCAGCAGCTTAGCGCTTTATACAGCCCAGGGTGAGCAGTTCTTC.

V is TRBV29-1 and J is TRBJ2-1, with 10 bases lining up with TRBD1. V dropped 7 bases and J dropped 7; count of bases not matched to a gene: 10. Germline CDR1 and CDR2: SQVTM and ANQGSEA. The CDR3 is 14 amino acids. CDR3 amino acids: CSARDRGVTNEQFF. CDR3 sequence (DNA): TGCAGCGCCAGGGACAGGGGTGTAACAAATGAGCAGTTCTTC.

V usage is TRBV28 and J usage is TRBJ1-6; no clear D. This CDR3 comprises 13 residues. The V and J ends lost 6 bases and 7 bases respectively, with 10 bases between them. Germline CDR1 is MDHEN and CDR2 is SYDVKM. This chain's CDR3 is CASRHPKNSPLHF. CDR3 nucleotides: TGTGCCAGCAGACACCCCAAGAATTCACCCCTCCACTTT.

This clone has just one count. The chain is built from TRBV2 and TRBJ2-7; the match to TRBD1 covers 11 bases. Germline CDR1 reads SNHLY; CDR2 reads FYNNEI. There are 15 residues in the CDR3. V lost 8 bases to trimming and J lost 3 bases; unmatched junction nucleotides: 9. CDR3 nucleotide sequence: TGTGCCAGCGGCGTGGGGACAGGGGGTAACTACGAGCAGTACTTC. Its protein is CASGVGTGGNYEQYF.

The chain is built from TRBV19 and TRBJ2-5, with D hard to call. This CDR3 is 11 amino acids long. The V gene's germline CDR1 is LNHDA and CDR2 SQIVND (reference sequence). V was trimmed by 6 bases and J by 0 bases, leaving 2 bases between them. CDR3 bases: TGTGCCAGTAGACACCAAGAGACCCAGTACTTC. It yields the protein CASRHQETQYF. The variable domain in full, with the rest retrieved from reference TRBV19 and TRBJ2-5, is DGGITQSPKYLFRKEGQNVTLSCEQNLNHDAMYWYRQDPGQGLRLIYYSQIVNDFQKGDIAEGYSVSREKKESFPLTVTSAQKNPTAFYLCASRHQETQYFGPGTRLLVL.

The rearrangement links TRBV2 to TRBJ1-1; D unresolved. Trimming removed 3 bases at V and 1 base at J, with 6 bases between. The CDR3 is 13 residues long. Germline V gene sequence: CDR1 SNHLY, CDR2 FYNNEI. The CDR3 coding sequence is TGTGCCAGCAGTGATTCAGGGAACACTGAAGCTTTCTTT. This gives the protein CASSDSGNTEAFF.

The rearrangement links TRBV19 to TRBJ2-5; the D is unclear. Looked up from germline, CDR1 is LNHDA and CDR2 is SQIVND (reference sequence). The CDR3 is made up of 13 amino acids. V was cut by 4 bases and J by 1 base, with 7 bases left in between. The CDR3 is CASSTQFQETQYF. CDR3 DNA: TGTGCCAGTAGTACCCAGTTCCAAGAGACCCAGTACTTC. Based on the CDR3 plus reference TRBV19 and TRBJ2-5, the full variable domain is DGGITQSPKYLFRKEGQNVTLSCEQNLNHDAMYWYRQDPGQGLRLIYYSQIVNDFQKGDIAEGYSVSREKKESFPLTVTSAQKNPTAFYLCASSTQFQETQYFGPGTRLLVL.

The CDR3 sequence is CASSLAGVQYNEQFF. CDR3 coding DNA: TGTGCCAGCAGTCTAGCGGGAGTCCAATACAATGAGCAGTTCTTC. The chain combines TRBV2 with TRBJ2-1; 10 bases line up with TRBD2. V trimming: 5 bases; J trimming: 4 bases; junction bases outside the gene matches: 5. The CDR3 spans 15 residues. CDR1 is SNHLY and CDR2 is FYNNEI in the germline V gene.

This rearrangement joins TRBV7-5 to TRBJ2-6. TRBV7-5 corresponds to a pseudogene. This CDR3 contains 17 residues. The CDR3 region has the DNA TGTGTCCCTCGGGTGGACCGCCAACGGACTGGGGCCAACGTCCTGACTTTC. Protein sequence: CVPRVDRQRTGANVLTF.

This clone was observed a single time. The V call is TRBV7-8, the J call TRBJ1-5; TRBD1 agrees at 8 bases. Germline CDR1 SGHVS, CDR2 FQNEAQ. The length of the CDR3 is 18 residues. V was clipped by 1 base and J by 6 bases; unmatched bases: 14. Here the CDR3 DNA reads TGTGCCAGCAGCTTAGTACAGGGGGGCGAAGAAATGTCTCAGCCCCAGCATTTT. Translated, it gives CASSLVQGGEEMSQPQHF. Combining the CDR3 with reference TRBV7-8 and TRBJ1-5 gives the whole variable domain GAGVSQSPRYKVAKRGQDVALRCDPISGHVSLFWYQQALGQGPEFLTYFQNEAQLDKSGLPSDRFFAERPEGSVSTLKIQRTQQEDSAVYLCASSLVQGGEEMSQPQHFGDGTRLSIL.